The TCR beta chain under discussion was sequenced for a study of CD4 and CD8 cells across lung adenocarcinoma regions. In its sample, this clonotype is medium-sized (0.01 to 0.1%). Samples came from patients with localized non-small cell lung adenocarcinoma. V lost 2 bases and J lost 8; bases outside the gene matches: 5. This CDR3 spans 15 amino acids. The V gene's germline CDR1 is MNHEY and CDR2 SVGAGI. TCRdb processed the PCR reads anew with MiXCR; each CDR3 protein has one entry. This sample has about 23,000 distinct CDR3 sequences; roughly half occur once, and the top ten carry over 20%. Sequencing was performed on CD4+ T cells from the center of a lung tumor. The chain employs TRBV6-5 and TRBJ1-6, with 8 bases lining up with TRBD1. The receptor was isolated from a male donor with lung adenocarcinoma. The CD4 and CD8 labels of this study may be unreliable. CDR3 amino acids: CASSYTTGEDSPLHF. In DNA, the CDR3 is TGTGCCAGCAGTTACACGACAGGGGAGGATTCACCCCTCCACTTT.